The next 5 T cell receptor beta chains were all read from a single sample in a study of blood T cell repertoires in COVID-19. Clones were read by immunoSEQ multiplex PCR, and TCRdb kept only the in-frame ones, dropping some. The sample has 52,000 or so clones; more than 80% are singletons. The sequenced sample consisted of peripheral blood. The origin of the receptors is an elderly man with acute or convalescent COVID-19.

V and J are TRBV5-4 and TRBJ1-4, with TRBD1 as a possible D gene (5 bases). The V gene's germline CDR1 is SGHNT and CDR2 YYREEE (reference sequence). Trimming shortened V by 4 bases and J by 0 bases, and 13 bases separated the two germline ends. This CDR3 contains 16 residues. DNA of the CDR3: TGTGCCAGCAGCGCCGGGACTTATGCAACTAATGAAAAACTGTTTTTT. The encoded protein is CASSAGTYATNEKLFF.

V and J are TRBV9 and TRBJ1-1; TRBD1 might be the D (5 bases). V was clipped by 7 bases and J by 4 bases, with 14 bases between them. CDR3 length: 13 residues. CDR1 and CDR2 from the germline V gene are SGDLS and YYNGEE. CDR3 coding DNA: TGTGCCAGCGGGCGAATGGGGGGCACTGAAGCTTTCTTT. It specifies CASGRMGGTEAFF. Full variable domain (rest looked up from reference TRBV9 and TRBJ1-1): DSGVTQTPKHLITATGQRVTLRCSPRSGDLSVYWYQQSLDQGLQFLIQYYNGEERAKGNILERFSAQQFPDLHSELNLSSLELGDSALYFCASGRMGGTEAFFGQGTRLTVV.

CDR3 sequence reads: CASSPTGDGNTIYF. CDR3 nucleotide sequence: TGCGCCAGCAGTCCTACAGGGGATGGAAACACCATATATTTT. The chain has TRBV5-1 and TRBJ1-3, with 7 nucleotides matching TRBD1. This CDR3 is built from 14 residues. J lost 3 bases, V lost 5 bases, and 5 bases had no gene match. Germline V gene sequence: CDR1 SGHRS, CDR2 YFSETQ.

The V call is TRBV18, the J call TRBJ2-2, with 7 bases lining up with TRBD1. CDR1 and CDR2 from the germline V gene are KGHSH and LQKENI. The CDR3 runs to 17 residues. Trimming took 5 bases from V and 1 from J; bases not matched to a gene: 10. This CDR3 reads CASSEGGARGNTGELFF. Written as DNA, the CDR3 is TGTGCCAGCTCAGAAGGGGGCGCGCGAGGGAACACCGGGGAGCTGTTTTTT. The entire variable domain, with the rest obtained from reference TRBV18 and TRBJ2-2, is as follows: NAGVMQNPRHLVRRRGQEARLRCSPMKGHSHVYWYRQLPEEGLKFMVYLQKENIIDESGMPKERFSAEFPKEGPSILRIQQVVRGDSAAYFCASSEGGARGNTGELFFGEGSRLTVL.

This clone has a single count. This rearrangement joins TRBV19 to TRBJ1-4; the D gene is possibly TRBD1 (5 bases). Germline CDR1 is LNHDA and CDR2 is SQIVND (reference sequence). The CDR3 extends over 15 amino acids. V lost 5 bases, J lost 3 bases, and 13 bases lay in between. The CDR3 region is CASSPGQPSNEKLFF. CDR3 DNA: TGTGCCAGTAGTCCAGGACAACCATCTAATGAAAAACTGTTTTTT.